This record concerns one T cell receptor (beta chain) sequence. Authors' processing steps: Quantification of nucleated cells was approximated via reference gene primer amplification. Sequencing used immunoSEQ multiplex PCR; TCRdb keeps in-frame clones, though not all of them. V, J and clone size derive from that table, while D and trimming were established from the DNA sequence. The sample has about 400,000 clones, roughly 90% seen once; the top ten hold roughly 2%. Recruitment covered about two dozen US areas and drew participants whose ages spanned roughly 18 to 89 years. This record comes from a study of blood T cell repertoires in COVID-19. CDR1 and CDR2 from the germline V gene are KGHSH and LQKENI. Trimming stripped 6 bases from V and 3 bases from J, with 12 bases between. CDR3 length: 14 amino acids.

The chain is built from TRBV18 and TRBJ1-3; TRBD1 is a possible D gene (5 bases). This sequence was found in a woman between 40 and 50 years old with acute COVID-19. The sample taken for sequencing was PBMCs or T cells enriched from blood (not recorded which). The CDR3 nucleotides read TGTGCCAGCTCCCTCTGGGGCGGTGGAAACACCATATATTTT. Its translation is CASSLWGGGNTIYF.